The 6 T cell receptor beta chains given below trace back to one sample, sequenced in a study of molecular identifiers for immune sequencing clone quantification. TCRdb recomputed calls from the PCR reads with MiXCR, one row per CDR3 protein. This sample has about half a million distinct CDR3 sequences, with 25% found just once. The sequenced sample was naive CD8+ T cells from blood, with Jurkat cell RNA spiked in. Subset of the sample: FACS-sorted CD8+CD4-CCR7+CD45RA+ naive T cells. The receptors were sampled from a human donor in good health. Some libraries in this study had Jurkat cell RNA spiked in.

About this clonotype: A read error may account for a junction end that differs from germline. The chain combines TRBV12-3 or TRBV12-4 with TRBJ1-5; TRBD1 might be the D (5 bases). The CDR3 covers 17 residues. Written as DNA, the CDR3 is TGTGCCAGCAGTTTCAACCCGGGACGGTTTAGCATTCAGCCCCAGCATTTT. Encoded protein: CASSFNPGRFSIQPQHF.

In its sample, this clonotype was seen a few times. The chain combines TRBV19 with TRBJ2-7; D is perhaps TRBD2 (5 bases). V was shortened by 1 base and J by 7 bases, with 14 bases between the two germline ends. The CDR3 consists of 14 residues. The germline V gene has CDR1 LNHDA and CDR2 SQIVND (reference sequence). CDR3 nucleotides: TGTGCCAGTAGTATAGTCGCCCGGACGGGGGAGCAGTACTTC. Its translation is CASSIVARTGEQYF.

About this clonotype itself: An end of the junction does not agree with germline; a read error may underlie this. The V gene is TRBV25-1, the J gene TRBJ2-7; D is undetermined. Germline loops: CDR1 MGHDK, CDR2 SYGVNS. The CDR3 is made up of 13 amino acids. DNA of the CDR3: TGTGCCAGCAGTGAAATTCGGCTGAACGAGCAGTGCTTC. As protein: CASSEIRLNEQCF.

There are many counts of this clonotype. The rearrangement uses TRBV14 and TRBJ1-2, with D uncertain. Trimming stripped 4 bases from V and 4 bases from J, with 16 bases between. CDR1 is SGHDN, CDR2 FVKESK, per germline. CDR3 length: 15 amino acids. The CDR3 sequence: CASSPSYGTGYGYTF. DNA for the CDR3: TGTGCCAGCAGCCCCAGCTATGGTACGGGCTATGGCTACACCTTC. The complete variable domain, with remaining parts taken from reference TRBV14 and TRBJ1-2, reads EAGVTQFPSHSVIEKGQTVTLRCDPISGHDNLYWYRRVMGKEIKFLLHFVKESKQDESGMPNNRFLAERTGGTYSTLKVQPAELEDSGVYFCASSPSYGTGYGYTFGSGTRLTVV.

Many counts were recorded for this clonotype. CDR3 DNA: TGCGCCAGCAGCCCCTGGGGCACAGATACGCAGTATTTT. It specifies CASSPWGTDTQYF. V and J are TRBV4-1 and TRBJ2-3; D is undetermined. With 4 bases removed from V and 1 base from J, the gap between germline ends came to 6 bases. Germline V CDR1 and CDR2: MGHRA, YSYEKL. This CDR3 spans 13 amino acids.

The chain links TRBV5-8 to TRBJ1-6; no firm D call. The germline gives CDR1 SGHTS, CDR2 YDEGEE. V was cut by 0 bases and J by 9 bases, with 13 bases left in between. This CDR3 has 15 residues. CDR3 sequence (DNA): TGTGCCAGCAGCTTGGACCCCGACGCAGGTTCACCCCTCCACTTT. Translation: CASSLDPDAGSPLHF.